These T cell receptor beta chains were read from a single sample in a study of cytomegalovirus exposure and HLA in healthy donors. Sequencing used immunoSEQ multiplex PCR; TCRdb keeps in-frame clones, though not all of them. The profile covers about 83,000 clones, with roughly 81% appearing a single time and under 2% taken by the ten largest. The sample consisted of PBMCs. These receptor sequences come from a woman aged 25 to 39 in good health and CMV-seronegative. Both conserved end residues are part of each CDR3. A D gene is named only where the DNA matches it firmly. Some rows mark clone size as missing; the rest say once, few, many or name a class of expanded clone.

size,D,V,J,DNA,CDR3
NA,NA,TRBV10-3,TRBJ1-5,TGTGCCATCAGTGGACAGTCAAATCAGCCCCAGCATTTT,CAISGQSNQPQHF
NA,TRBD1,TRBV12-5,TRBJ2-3,TGTGCTAGTGGTTTAGGGGGCGGGCAGGGCGGATCGGGCACAGATACGCAGTATTTT,CASGLGGGQGGSGTDTQYF
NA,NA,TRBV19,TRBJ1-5,TGTGCCAGTGAGCAGGGCCACAATCAGCCCCAGCATTTT,CASEQGHNQPQHF
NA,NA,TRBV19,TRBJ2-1,TGTGCCAGTACCCCGGGGATAAGCTCCTACAATGAGCAGTTCTTC,CASTPGISSYNEQFF
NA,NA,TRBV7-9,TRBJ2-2,TGTGCCAGCAGCTTCCATAGCCGGGAGCTGTTTTTT,CASSFHSRELFF
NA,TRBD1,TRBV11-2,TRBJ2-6,TGTGCCAGCAGCCCGGGAACAGGGGGCTCTGGGGCCAACGTCCTGACTTTC,CASSPGTGGSGANVLTF
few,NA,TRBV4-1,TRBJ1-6,TGCGCCAGCAGCCACCCCAGGGTCTATAATTCACCCCTCCACTTT,CASSHPRVYNSPLHF
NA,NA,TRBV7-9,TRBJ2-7,TGTTCCAGCAGCCCCGTCGGCGAGCAGTACTTC,CSSSPVGEQYF
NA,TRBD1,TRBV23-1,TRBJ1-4,TGCGCCAGCAGTCTCACAAGACAGGGAGAATCTGAAAAACTGTTTTTT,CASSLTRQGESEKLFF
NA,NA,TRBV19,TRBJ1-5,TGTGCCAGTAGTATAGATGGCCGAAGCAATCAGCCCCAGCATTTT,CASSIDGRSNQPQHF
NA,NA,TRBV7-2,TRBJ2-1,TGTGCCAGCAGCCTCAGAACCAACAATGAGCAGTTCTTC,CASSLRTNNEQFF
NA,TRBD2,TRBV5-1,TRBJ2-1,TGCGCCAGCAGGACTAGCGGGAGCTACAATGAGCAGTTCTTC,CASRTSGSYNEQFF
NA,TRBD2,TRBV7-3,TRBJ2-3,TGTGCCAGCAGCTTAACGGGACTAGAAGTGGTCACAGATACGCAGTATTTT,CASSLTGLEVVTDTQYF
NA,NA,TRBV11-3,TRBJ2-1,TGTGCCAGCAGCTCCCTGGACAGAAATTACAATGAGCAGTTCTTC,CASSSLDRNYNEQFF
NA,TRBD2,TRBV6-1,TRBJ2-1,TGTGCCAGCAGCCTAACTAGCGGAACCTACAATGAGCAGTTCTTC,CASSLTSGTYNEQFF
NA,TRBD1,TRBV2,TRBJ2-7,TGTGCGATCAAGGACAGGACCTTCTCCTACGAGCAGTACTTC,CAIKDRTFSYEQYF
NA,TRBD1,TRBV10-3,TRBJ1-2,TGTGCCATCAGTGGGTCTTTCGGGCAGGGGGCCGCTGGCTACACCTTC,CAISGSFGQGAAGYTF
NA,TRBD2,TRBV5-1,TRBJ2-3,TGCGCCAGCAGCGGCGAGCGGGAGGCGTTT,CASSGEREAF
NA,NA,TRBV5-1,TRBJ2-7,TGCGCCAGCGGGTTGCAGGGTTCAGAATACTACGAGCAGTACTTC,CASGLQGSEYYEQYF
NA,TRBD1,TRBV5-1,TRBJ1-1,TGCGCCAGCACCGAATCCGGGACAGGGGGGGCTTTCTTT,CASTESGTGGAFF
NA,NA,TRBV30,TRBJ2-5,TGTGCCTGGAGTGTAGTGCCGGGGGAGACCCAGTACTTC,CAWSVVPGETQYF
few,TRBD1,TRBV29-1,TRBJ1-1,TGCAGCGCCCGGACAGGCCCGAACACTGAAGCTTTCTTT,CSARTGPNTEAFF